The TCR beta chain under discussion was sequenced for a study of T cells in Graves' hyperthyroidism and ophthalmopathy. General observations from the study: Most thyroid clonotypes with frequency above 0.001 were detected in blood.

Criteria for exclusion of patients were uncontrolled infection, other autoimmune disease, pregnancy or lactation. In the case of this clonotype: The antigen remains undetermined.

Using RNA transcripts as the source, TCR beta CDR3 regions were amplified. A first-round RT-PCR of the TCR CDR3 used the HTBI primer set. TCRdb re-derived calls from the multiplex PCR reads in MiXCR, one entry per CDR3 protein. The table lists approximately 700,000 distinct CDR3 sequences, about 45% of them singletons. J lost 6 bases, V lost 11 bases, and 11 bases had no gene match. Germline V lookup: CDR1 SGHTA, CDR2 FQGTGA. This CDR3 comprises 13 residues. Input material: peripheral blood or thyroid tissue (not recorded which). This TCR came from an adult man with Graves' disease, either hyperthyroidism or ophthalmopathy (not recorded which). This rearrangement joins TRBV7-3 to TRBJ2-7, with 9 nucleotides matching TRBD1. CDR3 protein: CAYSSQTGGEQYF. The CDR3 DNA sequence: TGTGCCTACAGCTCCCAGACAGGGGGCGAGCAGTACTTC.